The 17 T cell receptor beta chains below all came from one sample that was sequenced in a study of blood T cell repertoires in COVID-19 (dated by TCRdb to 2020 to 2022). Library prep was done by the immunoSEQ multiplex PCR assay. Here the immuneACCESS table is served through TCRdb, limited to in-frame sequences with V and J called. Missing clones are a known gap in these copies; in checked studies unresolved V genes cover under half, and the rest lacks a known reason. This sample has roughly 200,000 clones in its table, and 88% of those were observed once. The ten largest clones add up to under 2% of the sample. The sample consisted of peripheral blood. The receptors derive from a man aged 18-30 years with active or convalescent COVID-19.

Only a few counts were recorded for this clone. V and J are TRBV12-3 or TRBV12-4 and TRBJ1-5; tentative D call: TRBD1 (6 bases). The CDR3 spans 13 residues. The V gene lost 3 bases and the J gene lost 4 bases, with 7 bases spanning the gap. The CDR3 coding sequence is TGTGCCAGCAGTTTCGACAGGAATCAGCCCCAGCATTTT. This sequence encodes CASSFDRNQPQHF.

This chain connects TRBV4-1 to TRBJ1-2, with 9 bases matching TRBD1. Germline values: CDR1 MGHRA, CDR2 YSYEKL. The CDR3 sequence is 14 residues long. Trimming removed 4 bases from V and 9 bases from J; junction bases left unmatched: 9. Here the CDR3 reads CASSPQRGQGSYTF. CDR3 bases: TGCGCCAGCAGCCCACAGAGAGGACAGGGGAGCTACACCTTC.

The chain is built from TRBV19 and TRBJ2-7; D perhaps matches TRBD1 (6 bases). This CDR3 is 17 amino acids long. Per germline, CDR1 LNHDA and CDR2 SQIVND (reference sequence). V was clipped by 1 base and J by 0 bases, with 16 bases between them. The CDR3 sequence: CASSIGIGTKSSYEQYF. CDR3 DNA: TGTGCCAGTAGTATAGGGATAGGGACAAAGAGCTCCTACGAGCAGTACTTC. The full variable domain, in which reference TRBV19 and TRBJ2-7 provide the parts outside the CDR3, is DGGITQSPKYLFRKEGQNVTLSCEQNLNHDAMYWYRQDPGQGLRLIYYSQIVNDFQKGDIAEGYSVSREKKESFPLTVTSAQKNPTAFYLCASSIGIGTKSSYEQYFGPGTRLTVT.

This chain links TRBV7-9 with TRBJ2-7; 10 bases line up with TRBD2. V shed 5 bases, J shed 5 bases, and the junction held 12 bases outside the gene matches. CDR3 length equals 16 residues. Germline CDR1 and CDR2: SEHNR and FQNEAQ (reference sequence). CDR3 coding DNA: TGTGCCAGCAGCCACAACCCGGGACTAGCGTACGACGAGCAGTACTTC. It yields the protein CASSHNPGLAYDEQYF.

The chain carries TRBV15 and TRBJ2-4, with D perhaps TRBD1 (5 bases). The CDR3 runs to 15 residues. V dropped 0 bases and J dropped 2 bases, with 8 bases sitting between them. CDR1 is LNHNV and CDR2 is YYDKDF in the germline V gene (reference sequence). The CDR3 sequence: CATSRDSGSKNIQYF. The CDR3 DNA follows: TGTGCCACCAGCAGAGATTCAGGGTCCAAAAACATTCAGTACTTC.

The DNA of the CDR3 is TGTGCCAGCTCACCACTCCTAGCGGGGTCCTACGAGCAGTACTTC. It encodes CASSPLLAGSYEQYF. The J gene is TRBJ2-7, the V gene TRBV18; 9 bases match TRBD2. J gave up 1 base and V 1 base, and 2 bases lay outside the gene matches. Per the germline V gene, CDR1 is KGHSH and CDR2 is LQKENI. The CDR3 extends over 15 amino acids.

V usage is TRBV18 and J usage is TRBJ2-7; 11 nucleotides agree with TRBD2. CDR3 length: 15 residues. CDR1 and CDR2 from the germline V gene are KGHSH and LQKENI. The junction had 5 bases not matched to a gene; V was cut back by 3 bases and J by 4 bases. CDR3 sequence reads: CASSPGLAEEYEQYF. As DNA, the CDR3 is TGTGCCAGCTCACCGGGACTAGCGGAGGAATACGAGCAGTACTTC.

The rearrangement joins TRBV21-1 to TRBJ1-3. TRBV21-1 is classified as a pseudogene. This CDR3 is 17 amino acids long. Here the CDR3 reads CASSKVRQTNSGNTIYF. The CDR3 DNA is TGTGCCAGCAGCAAAGTAAGGCAGACTAACTCTGGAAACACCATATATTTT.

The V call is TRBV7-6, the J call TRBJ1-4; no reliable D call. Germline-derived CDR1 and CDR2 are SGHVS and FNYEAQ. With 2 bases removed from V and 0 bases from J, the gap between germline ends came to 7 bases. The CDR3 is made up of 15 amino acids. DNA for the CDR3: TGTGCCAGCAGCTTAATTCCGGCAACTAATGAAAAACTGTTTTTT. This encodes CASSLIPATNEKLFF.

The rearrangement links TRBV5-1 to TRBJ1-1; D ambiguous. The V end was cut by 0 bases, the J end by 1 base, with 13 bases between. Germline CDR1 SGHRS, CDR2 YFSETQ. The CDR3 is 16 amino acids. The CDR3 protein is CASSLAGMGRNTEAFF. CDR3 DNA: TGCGCCAGCAGCTTGGCCGGGATGGGTCGGAACACTGAAGCTTTCTTT.

This chain links TRBV30 with TRBJ2-5; the match to TRBD2 covers 7 bases. V shed 3 bases, J shed 1 base, and the junction held 5 bases outside the gene matches. In germline, CDR1 is GTSNPN, CDR2 SVGIG (reference sequence). The CDR3 contains 14 residues. The CDR3 region is CAWSWGGGQETQYF. Here the CDR3 DNA reads TGTGCCTGGAGCTGGGGCGGGGGCCAAGAGACCCAGTACTTC. Together with reference TRBV30 and TRBJ2-5, the CDR3 gives the full variable domain: SQTIHQWPATLVQPVGSPLSLECTVEGTSNPNLYWYRQAAGRGLQLLFYSVGIGQISSEVPQNLSASRPQDRQFILSSKKLLLSDSGFYLCAWSWGGGQETQYFGPGTRLLVL.

The gene calls are TRBV19 and TRBJ2-3; D may be TRBD1 (5 bases). The germline V gene has CDR1 LNHDA and CDR2 SQIVND (reference sequence). The CDR3 loop spans 12 amino acids. V was cut by 5 bases and J by 4 bases, with 7 bases left in between. This chain's CDR3 is CASSGAADTQYF. CDR3 coding DNA: TGTGCCAGTAGTGGGGCAGCAGATACGCAGTATTTT.

The chain uses TRBV7-9 and TRBJ1-1; no definite D call. Trimming took 5 bases from V and 8 from J, leaving 12 bases between them. Germline assignment: CDR1 SEHNR and CDR2 FQNEAQ (reference sequence). This CDR3 region has 12 residues. The CDR3 DNA follows: TGTGCCAGCAGCCCCCCCCGCAGGGAAGCTTTCTTT. Protein sequence: CASSPPRREAFF. The entire variable domain, with the rest obtained from reference TRBV7-9 and TRBJ1-1, is as follows: DTGVSQNPRHKITKRGQNVTFRCDPISEHNRLYWYRQTLGQGPEFLTYFQNEAQLEKSRLLSDRFSAERPKGSFSTLEIQRTEQGDSAMYLCASSPPRREAFFGQGTRLTVV.

This chain uses TRBV7-9 with TRBJ1-1; 10 bases map to TRBD1. Germline assignment: CDR1 SEHNR and CDR2 FQNEAQ (reference sequence). The ends lost 4 bases at V and 4 bases at J; junction bases unmatched: 6. CDR3 length: 15 amino acids. The CDR3: CASSSGQGVITEAFF. As DNA, the CDR3 is TGTGCCAGCAGCTCCGGACAGGGGGTTATCACTGAAGCTTTCTTT.

The rearrangement uses TRBV14 and TRBJ2-2, with no clear D. The V and J ends lost 1 base and 5 bases respectively, with 5 bases between them. The CDR3 has 13 residues. The germline CDR1 and CDR2 sequences are SGHDN and FVKESK. The CDR3 region is CASSQVYTGELFF. CDR3 sequence (DNA): TGTGCCAGCAGCCAAGTATATACCGGGGAGCTGTTTTTT.

The V gene is TRBV7-3, the J gene TRBJ2-2, with unresolved D. V lost 0 bases and J lost 4, with 3 bases in between. The germline V gene encodes CDR1 SGHTA and CDR2 FQGTGA. There are 13 residues in the CDR3. CDR3 DNA sequence: TGTGCCAGCAGCTTAACCAGCACCGGGGAGCTGTTTTTT. Translated, it gives CASSLTSTGELFF.

The chain recombines TRBV18 with TRBJ1-2; 9 bases line up with TRBD1. CDR1 is KGHSH, CDR2 LQKENI, per germline. The CDR3 is 17 residues long. Germline trimming cut 2 bases from V and 4 bases from J; bases unmatched to any gene: 11. In DNA form, the CDR3 reads TGTGCCAGCTCACCAGGGGGACAGGGATTCAATCGCTATGGCTACACCTTC. Protein: CASSPGGQGFNRYGYTF.